This T cell receptor beta chain is drawn from a study of cytomegalovirus exposure and HLA in healthy donors. Turning to the study itself: Unique TCRs from HLA-typed donors, approximately 80 million of them, were held in an early data release.

With 60 Vbeta and 13 Jbeta primers, the PCR was carried out. Generated by immunoSEQ multiplex PCR, the TCRdb table keeps only in-frame clones and is missing some. This repertoire shows some 190,000 clones, 76% found once; its top ten account for around 1.6%. CDR3 length: 15 amino acids. V shed 3 bases and J 1 base; nucleotides not matched to a gene: 4. The V gene's germline CDR1 is KGHSH and CDR2 LQKENI. When sampled, the donors appeared nominally healthy, though they likely had unrecorded immune exposures. Worth noting for this clone: Its antigen is unidentified.

Study outcomes and limitations: Accurate predictions that matched the HLA-A and HLA-B alleles of most subjects were reportedly made from TCR beta sequences. A missense variant in DCLRE1C was later tied to TCR beta V- and J-gene trimming.

The TCR originated in a young man in good health and CMV-seronegative. The specimen sequenced was PBMCs. The chain combines TRBV18 with TRBJ2-3; 7 bases fit TRBD2. The CDR3 loop is CASSPGGTGTDTQYF. The CDR3 DNA reads as TGTGCCAGCTCACCGGGGGGGACTGGCACAGATACGCAGTATTTT.